These 29 T cell receptor beta chains originate from one sample sequenced in a study of regulatory T cells in long-lasting Graves disease. Regarding time point: newly diagnosed GD, antithyroid drugs for less than 3 months. PBMC-extracted RNA yielded the TCR library. Construction of TCR beta libraries relied on iRepertoire HTBI primers and on Arm-PCR targeting CDR3 regions. MiXCR, run by TCRdb on the multiplex PCR reads, gives a single entry per CDR3 protein. Of 350,000 to 450,000 distinct CDR3 sequences in the sample, about 15% were seen once. This sample also appeared in a second study, on T cells in Graves' hyperthyroidism and ophthalmopathy.

Sequenced here: peripheral blood mononuclear cells (PBMCs), sampled at new diagnosis, from a patient treated with antithyroid drugs. These receptors originate from a middle-aged woman with Graves disease.

There are a few counts of this clonotype. This rearrangement joins TRBV7-9 to TRBJ2-7; the D is unclear. CDR3 length: 13 amino acids. Trimming shortened V by 5 bases and J by 7 bases, and 15 bases separated the two germline ends. From germline, CDR1 is SEHNR and CDR2 FQNEAQ (reference sequence). Here the CDR3 reads CASSGTLLGEQYF. CDR3 bases: TGTGCCAGCAGCGGAACTCTCTTGGGGGAGCAGTACTTC.

There are many counts of this clonotype. The chain uses TRBV11-3 and TRBJ2-5; D perhaps matches TRBD1 (6 bases). The CDR3 runs 14 residues. Germline V gene lookup returns CDR1 SGHNT and CDR2 YENEEA. V was pared by 5 bases and J by 5 bases, with 15 bases between. The CDR3 loop reads CASSRVGAQETQYF. Here the CDR3 DNA reads TGTGCCAGCAGCCGAGTGGGGGCCCAGGAGACCCAGTACTTC.

Many counts were recorded for this clonotype. This chain joins TRBV28 and TRBJ2-7; possible D gene TRBD2, 6 bases. Germline-derived CDR1 and CDR2 are MDHEN and SYDVKM. CDR3 length equals 14 residues. V shed 5 bases and J shed 3 bases, with 14 bases lying between them. The CDR3 here is CASSPGVHGYEQYF. DNA of the CDR3: TGTGCCAGCAGTCCGGGAGTGCATGGCTACGAGCAGTACTTC.

This chain uses TRBV20-1 with TRBJ2-5, with D uncertain. V dropped 3 bases and J dropped 5 bases, with 13 bases sitting between them. The CDR3 contains 13 residues. CDR1 and CDR2 from the germline V gene are DFQATT and SNEGSKA (reference sequence). CDR3 sequence (DNA): TGCAGTGCTAGTATGGACCCATGGGAGACCCAGTACTTC. Translating gives CSASMDPWETQYF.

This clonotype was counted a single time. An end of the junction differs from the germline gene, which may be a read error. The rearrangement uses TRBV28 and TRBJ1-4, with D unresolved. Germline V lookup: CDR1 MDHEN, CDR2 SYDVKM. The CDR3 covers 14 residues. Here the CDR3 DNA reads TGTGCCAGCGGTCCGGGCCCCGTTGGGGAAAGACTGTTTTTT. It translates to CASGPGPVGERLFF.

This clonotype came up many times. The CDR3 spells CASSEYGQGNQPQHF. In DNA, the CDR3 is TGTGCCAGCAGTGAATATGGGCAGGGCAATCAGCCCCAGCATTTT. The chain joins TRBV6-1 to TRBJ1-5, with D unresolved. The germline V and J ends were trimmed by 2 bases and 2 bases, with 10 bases remaining between them. This CDR3 spans 15 amino acids. The germline gives CDR1 MNHNS, CDR2 SASEGT.

The sample holds many counts of this clonotype. V usage is TRBV5-1 and J usage is TRBJ2-1; D is unclear. V was trimmed by 0 bases and J by 8 bases, leaving 9 bases between them. Germline V gene data show CDR1 as SGHRS and CDR2 as YFSETQ. The CDR3 length is 13 residues. The CDR3 nucleotides read TGCGCCAGCAGCTTGGGGCCTCAGGATGAGCAGTTCTTC. Translating it yields CASSLGPQDEQFF.

This clonotype was seen many times. The chain has TRBV12-3 or TRBV12-4 and TRBJ2-1; 7 nucleotides agree with TRBD2. The CDR3 runs to 17 residues. The ends lost 5 bases at V and 0 bases at J; junction bases unmatched: 10. This CDR3 reads CASSPWTRRSSYNEQFF. Written as DNA, the CDR3 is TGTGCCAGCAGTCCGTGGACTAGGAGGAGCTCCTACAATGAGCAGTTCTTC.

This clonotype was seen at least ten times. The rearrangement uses TRBV11-2 and TRBJ2-7; tentatively, D is TRBD1 or TRBD2 (5 bases each). V lost 0 bases, J lost 2 bases, and 14 bases lay in between. Germline assignment: CDR1 SGHAT and CDR2 FQNNGV. The CDR3 is 16 residues long. CDR3 sequence: CASSLDTEMGAYEQYF. The CDR3 DNA reads TGTGCCAGCAGCTTAGATACAGAAATGGGGGCCTACGAGCAGTACTTC.

This clonotype was seen many times. This chain connects TRBV7-3 to TRBJ2-1; TRBD2 aligns across 13 bases. With V trimmed by 6 bases and J by 0 bases, 11 bases remained unmatched. The germline V gene encodes CDR1 SGHTA and CDR2 FQGTGA. This CDR3 contains 19 residues. The CDR3 region is CASRSTSGRVSSSYNEQFF. The CDR3 coding sequence is TGTGCCAGCAGGTCAACTAGCGGGAGGGTATCGAGCTCCTACAATGAGCAGTTCTTC.

This clonotype has just a few counts. The CDR3 coding sequence is TGTGCTAGTGGTTTGGTTATCAGTCGAACTAGCGCGGATGAGCAGTTCTTC. Amino acid sequence: CASGLVISRTSADEQFF. V is TRBV12-5 and J is TRBJ2-1; TRBD2 matches 7 bases. Germline-derived CDR1 and CDR2 are LGHNT and FRNRAP. Unmatched junction bases numbered 13, after V lost 0 bases and J lost 8 bases. This CDR3 is built from 17 residues. Complete variable domain (other parts from reference TRBV12-5 and TRBJ2-1): DARVTQTPRHKVTEMGQEVTMRCQPILGHNTVFWYRQTMMQGLELLAYFRNRAPLDDSGMPKDRFSAEMPDATLATLKIQPSEPRDSAVYFCASGLVISRTSADEQFFGPGTRLTVL.

In its sample, this clonotype was seen many times. The gene calls are TRBV29-1 and TRBJ2-7, with 11 bases identical to TRBD2. Germline V gives CDR1 SQVTM, CDR2 ANQGSEA. CDR3 length: 17 amino acids. With 4 bases clipped from V and 2 bases from J, the junction kept 13 bases outside the gene matches. The CDR3: CSVGGTLGTSGTYEQYF. In DNA, the CDR3 is TGCAGCGTTGGGGGGACACTCGGGACTAGCGGTACCTACGAGCAGTACTTC.

This rearrangement joins TRBV28 to TRBJ1-2; the D gene is possibly TRBD1 (6 bases). Trimming cost V 6 bases and J 5 bases, with 13 bases left between them. The length of the CDR3 is 13 residues. Germline lookup yields CDR1 MDHEN and CDR2 SYDVKM. The CDR3 DNA reads TGTGCCAGCAGCTGGACACAGGGTTATGGCTACACCTTC. Its protein product is CASSWTQGYGYTF.

This clonotype was observed at least ten times. The CDR3 loop is CSARDPGQGYNEQFF. CDR3 coding DNA: TGCAGTGCTAGAGATCCCGGACAGGGATACAATGAGCAGTTCTTC. This chain joins TRBV20-1 and TRBJ2-1; 8 bases agree with TRBD1. V shed 0 bases, J shed 4 bases, and the junction held 5 bases outside the gene matches. This CDR3 is built from 15 residues. Germline V lookup: CDR1 DFQATT, CDR2 SNEGSKA (reference sequence).

At least ten counts were recorded for this clonotype. The V call is TRBV30, the J call TRBJ2-7; 11 bases are shared with TRBD2. In germline, CDR1 is GTSNPN, CDR2 SVGIG (reference sequence). The trim removed 1 base at V and 3 bases at J, leaving 2 bases unmatched. The CDR3 has 14 residues. The DNA for the CDR3 is TGTGCCTGGAGTGCGGGGACTAGCGGCTACGAGCAGTACTTC. Protein product: CAWSAGTSGYEQYF.

There are many counts of this clonotype. This chain uses TRBV2 with TRBJ1-5, with D tentatively TRBD1 (6 bases). V lost 1 base, J lost 9 bases, and 13 bases lay in between. The germline gives CDR1 SNHLY, CDR2 FYNNEI. The CDR3 contains 14 residues. DNA for the CDR3: TGTGCCAGCAGTGAAGACAGGGCGATAATGCCCCAGCATTTT. This sequence encodes CASSEDRAIMPQHF.

The chain employs TRBV13 and TRBJ2-3; 13 bases agree with TRBD2. The germline gives CDR1 PRHDT, CDR2 FYEKMQ (reference sequence). V trimming: 5 bases; J trimming: 2 bases; junction bases outside the gene matches: 4. The CDR3 covers 16 residues. As DNA, the CDR3 is TGTGCCAGCAGCCCGGGACTAGCGGGACACACAGATACGCAGTATTTT. Translating it yields CASSPGLAGHTDTQYF.

The table lists this clonotype with many counts. The chain is built from TRBV29-1 and TRBJ2-7; 9 bases agree with TRBD2. The CDR3 length is 14 residues. Germline V CDR1 and CDR2: SQVTM, ANQGSEA. With V trimmed by 4 bases and J by 0 bases, 4 bases remained unmatched. The CDR3 here is CSVVEREASYEQYF. The CDR3, as DNA: TGCAGCGTTGTGGAGCGGGAGGCCTCCTACGAGCAGTACTTC.

This chain joins TRBV12-3 or TRBV12-4 and TRBJ2-2, with D perhaps matching TRBD1 (6 bases). This CDR3 region has 17 residues. V lost 3 bases and J lost 0, with 14 bases in between. This CDR3 reads CASSFIMGQSNTGELFF. The CDR3 DNA reads TGTGCCAGCAGTTTCATCATGGGACAATCGAACACCGGGGAGCTGTTTTTT.

J is TRBJ1-2 and V is TRBV7-9; D is possibly TRBD1 (5 bases). There are 15 residues in the CDR3. Per the germline V gene, CDR1 is SEHNR and CDR2 is FQNEAQ (reference sequence). Trimming took off 6 bases at V and 0 bases at J, with 14 bases between the two ends. CDR3 sequence: CASRPQGEPNYGYTF. The CDR3 nucleotides read TGTGCCAGCAGGCCGCAGGGTGAGCCTAACTATGGCTACACCTTC.

In this sample, this clonotype turned up a few times. The rearrangement links TRBV28 to TRBJ1-3, with a tentative D call TRBD1 (5 bases). The V and J ends lost 2 bases and 0 bases respectively, with 11 bases between them. In germline, CDR1 is MDHEN, CDR2 SYDVKM. This CDR3 has 16 amino acids. Here the CDR3 reads CASSLATGYSGNTIYF. The CDR3 nucleotides read TGTGCCAGCAGTTTAGCCACAGGATACTCTGGAAACACCATATATTTT.

This clonotype appeared many times. The rearrangement joins TRBV7-2 to TRBJ2-1, with 8 bases matching TRBD2. V was clipped by 1 base and J by 7 bases; unmatched bases: 6. In germline, CDR1 is SGHTA, CDR2 FQGNSA. The CDR3 has 15 residues. This CDR3 reads CASSLEGLGINEQFF. The CDR3, as DNA: TGTGCCAGCAGCTTAGAGGGACTAGGGATAAATGAGCAGTTCTTC.

There are many counts of this clonotype. The rearrangement links TRBV28 to TRBJ2-7; the D call may be TRBD1 or TRBD2 (5 bases each). Germline-derived CDR1 and CDR2 are MDHEN and SYDVKM. This CDR3 is 14 amino acids long. The germline V and J ends were trimmed by 6 bases and 3 bases, with 15 bases remaining between them. CDR3 DNA: TGTGCCAGCAGCTTTGGGGGTCCGAGCTACGAGCAGTACTTC. Translated, it gives CASSFGGPSYEQYF.

This clonotype was counted a few times. The rearrangement links TRBV11-2 to TRBJ1-1; TRBD1 is a possible D gene (5 bases). This CDR3 comprises 17 residues. Germline loops: CDR1 SGHAT, CDR2 FQNNGV. V was shortened by 8 bases and J by 1 base, with 23 bases between the two germline ends. This CDR3 is CASRPRVGGEANTEAFF. CDR3 DNA: TGTGCCAGCCGCCCGCGGGTCGGAGGGGAGGCGAACACTGAAGCTTTCTTT.

The V call is TRBV19, the J call TRBJ1-1; a weak D match, TRBD1 (5 bases). The CDR3 covers 17 residues. Germline CDR1 LNHDA, CDR2 SQIVND (reference sequence). Trimming shortened V by 6 bases and J by 0 bases, and 20 bases separated the two germline ends. The CDR3 DNA is TGTGCCAGTAGAAACCCTAGGGACGGATACATGAACACTGAAGCTTTCTTT. It translates to CASRNPRDGYMNTEAFF.

The chain joins TRBV3-1 to TRBJ2-5, with 10 bases lining up with TRBD2. CDR3 size: 17 residues. Losses at the gene ends were 1 base for V and 7 bases for J; bases not matched to a gene: 12. The germline CDR1 and CDR2 sequences are LGHDT and YNNKEL (reference sequence). The CDR3: CASSQGLAGAMIPTQYF. The CDR3 DNA reads as TGTGCCAGCAGCCAAGGTCTAGCGGGAGCGATGATACCGACCCAGTACTTC.

This clonotype was detected only a few times. The chain links TRBV4-1 to TRBJ2-3; D is unresolved. Germline V gene lookup returns CDR1 MGHRA and CDR2 YSYEKL. The CDR3 spans 12 residues. Trimming took off 0 bases at V and 10 bases at J, with 8 bases between the two ends. CDR3: CASSQEAKAQYF. Written as DNA, the CDR3 is TGCGCCAGCAGCCAAGAGGCTAAGGCGCAGTATTTT.

This clonotype was observed at least ten times. This rearrangement joins TRBV12-3 or TRBV12-4 to TRBJ2-1; 7 nucleotides match TRBD2. The CDR3 has 18 amino acids. Trimming removed 1 base from V and 0 bases from J; junction bases left unmatched: 9. The CDR3 sequence: CASSLVIGRTSSYNEQFF. In DNA, the CDR3 is TGTGCCAGCAGTTTAGTTATAGGTCGGACTAGCTCCTACAATGAGCAGTTCTTC.

This clonotype was recorded at least ten times. The chain is built from TRBV11-2 and TRBJ2-5, with D possibly TRBD1 on 5 matching bases. CDR3 length equals 15 residues. CDR1 SGHAT and CDR2 FQNNGV come from the germline V gene. The V end lost 4 bases, the J end lost 2 bases, and 14 bases lay between the germline ends. Written as DNA, the CDR3 is TGTGCCAGCAGCTCCCTAAGGGGCAGTCAAGAGACCCAGTACTTC. It yields the protein CASSSLRGSQETQYF.